These 13 T cell receptor beta chains share one sample of origin, sequenced in a study of cytomegalovirus exposure and HLA in healthy donors. Vbeta (60) and Jbeta (13) primers were used in the PCR. Sequenced by immunoSEQ multiplex PCR; TCRdb stores in-frame clones only, minus some. In the table there are around 170,000 clones, about 80% of which are singletons. The material sequenced was PBMCs. All receptors come from a man in his sixties in good health and CMV-seronegative.

The rearrangement joins TRBV10-3 to TRBJ2-1; D is uncertain. V dropped 0 bases and J dropped 10 bases, with 7 bases sitting between them. This CDR3 region has 12 residues. Germline CDR1 ENHRY, CDR2 SYGVKD. The CDR3 nucleotides are TGTGCCATCAGTGAGTCGGGCTGGGAGCAGTTCTTC. Translation: CAISESGWEQFF.

For the CDR3, the DNA is TGTGCCAGCAGCTTGGCTGGCAGGGTCTATGGCTACACCTTC. Its protein is CASSLAGRVYGYTF. The chain couples TRBV5-5 to TRBJ1-2; possibly TRBD1 for D (5 bases). This CDR3 is 14 amino acids long. CDR1 SGHKS and CDR2 YYEKEE come from the germline V gene (reference sequence). The V gene lost 0 bases and the J gene lost 4 bases, with 10 bases spanning the gap.

The J gene is TRBJ2-3, the V gene TRBV7-2, with 7 bases that match TRBD1. This CDR3 is 13 amino acids long. The germline gives CDR1 SGHTA, CDR2 FQGNSA. Germline trimming cut 2 bases from V and 8 bases from J; bases unmatched to any gene: 4. The CDR3 DNA follows: TGTGCCAGCAGCTTATTTTGGGACAGTACGCAGTATTTT. Its protein is CASSLFWDSTQYF.

This sequence joins TRBV5-6 and TRBJ1-3; unclear D gene. The germline gives CDR1 SGHDT, CDR2 YYEEEE. V was clipped by 2 bases and J by 2 bases, with 11 bases between them. The CDR3 sequence is 15 residues long. The CDR3 DNA is TGTGCCAGCAGCTTCGCGGGTGGCCCTGGAAACACCATATATTTT. This encodes CASSFAGGPGNTIYF.

The chain links TRBV28 to TRBJ1-6; D perhaps matches TRBD1 (5 bases). The ends were cut back, 7 bases at V and 1 base at J, with 11 bases in the middle. The CDR3 has 15 residues. Germline CDR1 reads MDHEN; CDR2 reads SYDVKM. The CDR3 loop is CASISTGSYNSPLHF. Written as DNA, the CDR3 is TGTGCCAGCATATCTACAGGATCCTATAATTCACCCCTCCACTTT. Full variable domain (remainder filled in from reference TRBV28 and TRBJ1-6): DVKVTQSSRYLVKRTGEKVFLECVQDMDHENMFWYRQDPGLGLRLIYFSYDVKMKEKGDIPEGYSVSREKKERFSLILESASTNQTSMYLCASISTGSYNSPLHFGNGTRLTVT.

The gene calls are TRBV6-5 and TRBJ2-7, with D perhaps TRBD2 (5 bases). The CDR3 extends over 13 amino acids. V lost 5 bases to trimming and J lost 2 bases, with 10 bases between them. Looked up from germline, CDR1 is MNHEY and CDR2 is SVGAGI. DNA of the CDR3: TGTGCCAGCAGTCTGGGAGAGACCTACGAGCAGTACTTC. This codes for CASSLGETYEQYF.

This clone occurred once. The V gene is TRBV30, the J gene TRBJ2-1; 14 positions match TRBD2. The CDR3 totals 20 residues. V shed 7 bases and J 7 bases; nucleotides not matched to a gene: 24. Germline V gene lookup returns CDR1 GTSNPN and CDR2 SVGIG (reference sequence). The CDR3 loop is CAYNDQKGTSGSPPHNEQFF. CDR3 sequence (DNA): TGTGCCTACAACGATCAGAAAGGGACTAGCGGGAGCCCCCCGCATAATGAGCAGTTCTTC.

V usage is TRBV5-4 and J usage is TRBJ1-2; tentative D call: TRBD1 (5 bases). This CDR3 is built from 14 residues. The germline V gene has CDR1 SGHNT and CDR2 YYREEE (reference sequence). V was pared by 4 bases and J by 1 base, with 11 bases between. The CDR3 bases are TGTGCCAGCAGCGTGGCAGGGTTTAACTATGGCTACACCTTC. Translated: CASSVAGFNYGYTF. Using reference TRBV5-4 and TRBJ1-2 for the parts outside the CDR3, the full variable domain is ETGVTQSPTHLIKTRGQQVTLRCSSQSGHNTVSWYQQALGQGPQFIFQYYREEENGRGNFPPRFSGLQFPNYSSELNVNALELDDSALYLCASSVAGFNYGYTFGSGTRLTVV.

This rearrangement joins TRBV28 to TRBJ1-5, with 7 bases identical to TRBD1. The trim removed 6 bases at V and 1 base at J, leaving 3 bases unmatched. Germline loops: CDR1 MDHEN, CDR2 SYDVKM. This CDR3 is built from 14 residues. CDR3 in amino acids: CASRETGSNQPQHF. The CDR3, as DNA: TGTGCCAGCAGGGAGACAGGGAGCAATCAGCCCCAGCATTTT. The complete variable domain, with remaining parts taken from reference TRBV28 and TRBJ1-5, reads DVKVTQSSRYLVKRTGEKVFLECVQDMDHENMFWYRQDPGLGLRLIYFSYDVKMKEKGDIPEGYSVSREKKERFSLILESASTNQTSMYLCASRETGSNQPQHFGDGTRLSIL.

The V and J genes are TRBV2 and TRBJ1-5; 10 bases are shared with TRBD1. Germline V lookup: CDR1 SNHLY, CDR2 FYNNEI. Trimming cost V 6 bases and J 7 bases; bases outside gene matches: 6. CDR3 length: 14 amino acids. Here the CDR3 reads CASRGTGDPQPQHF. For the CDR3, the DNA is TGTGCCAGCAGGGGGACAGGGGATCCGCAGCCCCAGCATTTT.

Note on this clone: Other DNA sequences of this sample code for an identical CDR3. V and J are TRBV5-1 and TRBJ2-5; 7 bases are a match to TRBD2. V lost 5 bases and J lost 2; bases outside the gene matches: 3. The CDR3 has 13 amino acids. Germline lookup yields CDR1 SGHRS and CDR2 YFSETQ. The CDR3 sequence: CASRVGGQETQYF. The CDR3 nucleotides are TGCGCCAGCAGGGTCGGGGGGCAAGAGACCCAGTACTTC.

As for this clone: A read error may produce the germline difference seen at one junction end. This chain connects TRBV6-5 to TRBJ1-2; the match to TRBD1 covers 7 bases. This CDR3 spans 15 amino acids. Germline V gene lookup returns CDR1 MNHEY and CDR2 SVGAGI. CDR3 amino acids: CASSYNTGAGYGYPF. CDR3 in DNA: TGTGCCAGCAGTTACAATACAGGGGCGGGCTATGGCTACCCCTTC.

The gene calls are TRBV18 and TRBJ1-4; D might be TRBD1 (5 bases). CDR3 size: 15 residues. Trimming cost V 6 bases and J 6 bases, with 17 bases left between them. CDR1 KGHSH and CDR2 LQKENI come from the germline V gene. The CDR3 DNA is TGTGCCAGCTCCCTGAACCGGGGGTCCGATGAAAAACTGTTTTTT. It codes for CASSLNRGSDEKLFF.